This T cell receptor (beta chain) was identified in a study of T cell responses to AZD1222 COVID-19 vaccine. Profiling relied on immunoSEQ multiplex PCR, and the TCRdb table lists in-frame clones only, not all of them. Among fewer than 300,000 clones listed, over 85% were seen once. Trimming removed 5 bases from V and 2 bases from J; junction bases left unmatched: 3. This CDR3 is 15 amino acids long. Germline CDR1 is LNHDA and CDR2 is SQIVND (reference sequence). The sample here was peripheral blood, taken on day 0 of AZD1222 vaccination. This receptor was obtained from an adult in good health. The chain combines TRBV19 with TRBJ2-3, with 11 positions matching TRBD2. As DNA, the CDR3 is TGTGCCAGTAGTCTGACTAGCGGGAACACAGATACGCAGTATTTT. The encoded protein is CASSLTSGNTDTQYF.